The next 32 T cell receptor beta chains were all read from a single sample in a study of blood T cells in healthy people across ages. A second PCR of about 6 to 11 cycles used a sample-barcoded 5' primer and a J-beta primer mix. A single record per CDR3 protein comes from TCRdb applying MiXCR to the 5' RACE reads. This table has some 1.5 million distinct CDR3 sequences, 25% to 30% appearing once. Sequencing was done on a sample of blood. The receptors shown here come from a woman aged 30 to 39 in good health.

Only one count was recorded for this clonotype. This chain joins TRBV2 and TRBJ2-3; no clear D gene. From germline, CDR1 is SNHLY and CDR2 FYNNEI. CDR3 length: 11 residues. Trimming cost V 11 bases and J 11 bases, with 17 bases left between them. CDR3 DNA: TGTGCCGGCACGTTGGAGAGAAGGCAGTATTTT. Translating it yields CAGTLERRQYF.

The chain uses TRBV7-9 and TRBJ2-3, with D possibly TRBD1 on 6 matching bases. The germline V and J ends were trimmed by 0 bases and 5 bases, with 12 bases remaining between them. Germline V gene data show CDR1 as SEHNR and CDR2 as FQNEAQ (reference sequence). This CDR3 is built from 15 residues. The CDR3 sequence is CASSLAGQGKDTQYF. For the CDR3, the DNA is TGTGCCAGCAGCTTAGCGGGGCAGGGGAAAGATACGCAGTATTTT.

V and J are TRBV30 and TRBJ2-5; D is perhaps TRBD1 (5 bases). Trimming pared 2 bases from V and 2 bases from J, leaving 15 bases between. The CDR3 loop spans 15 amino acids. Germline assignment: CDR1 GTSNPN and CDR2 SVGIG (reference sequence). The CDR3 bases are TGTGCCTGGAGTAGGGGCAGGCAAGAGCAAGAGACCCAGTACTTC. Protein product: CAWSRGRQEQETQYF.

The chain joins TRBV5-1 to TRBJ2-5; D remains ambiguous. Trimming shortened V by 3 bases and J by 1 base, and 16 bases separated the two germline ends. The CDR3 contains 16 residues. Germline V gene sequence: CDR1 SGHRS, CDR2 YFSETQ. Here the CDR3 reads CASSSHSAGRQETQYF. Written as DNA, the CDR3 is TGCGCCAGCAGCTCACACTCGGCTGGACGCCAAGAGACCCAGTACTTC.

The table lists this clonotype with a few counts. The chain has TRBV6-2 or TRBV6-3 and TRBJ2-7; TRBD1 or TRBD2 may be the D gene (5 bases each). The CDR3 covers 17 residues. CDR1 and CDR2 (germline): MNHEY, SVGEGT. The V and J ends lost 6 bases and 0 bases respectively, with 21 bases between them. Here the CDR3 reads CASRRPSRDPFSYEQYF. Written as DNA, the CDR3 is TGTGCCAGCAGACGACCGAGCCGGGACCCCTTCTCCTACGAGCAGTACTTC.

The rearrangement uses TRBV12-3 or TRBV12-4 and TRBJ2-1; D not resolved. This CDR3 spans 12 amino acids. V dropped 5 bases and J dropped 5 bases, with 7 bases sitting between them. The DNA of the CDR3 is TGTGCCAGCAGTGAGATGAACAATGAGCAGTTCTTC. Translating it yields CASSEMNNEQFF.

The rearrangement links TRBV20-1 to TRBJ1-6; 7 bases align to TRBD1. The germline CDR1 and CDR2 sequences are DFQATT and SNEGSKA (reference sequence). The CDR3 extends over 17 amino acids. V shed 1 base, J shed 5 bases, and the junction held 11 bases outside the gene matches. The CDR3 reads CSARGGTGTANNSPLHF. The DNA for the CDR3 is TGCAGTGCTAGAGGGGGGACCGGGACAGCGAATAATTCACCCCTCCACTTT.

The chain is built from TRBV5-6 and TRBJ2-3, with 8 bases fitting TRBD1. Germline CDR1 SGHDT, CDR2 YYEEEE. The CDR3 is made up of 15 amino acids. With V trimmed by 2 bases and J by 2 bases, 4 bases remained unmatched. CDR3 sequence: CASSFLTGVTDTQYF. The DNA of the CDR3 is TGTGCCAGCAGCTTTTTGACAGGGGTCACAGATACGCAGTATTTT.

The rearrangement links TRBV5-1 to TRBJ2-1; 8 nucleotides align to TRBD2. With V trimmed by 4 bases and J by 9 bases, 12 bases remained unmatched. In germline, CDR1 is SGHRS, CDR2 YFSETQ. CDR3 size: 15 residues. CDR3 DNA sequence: TGCGCCAGCAGCCCCAGCGGGGGTCCCCTCATTGAGCAGTTCTTC. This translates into CASSPSGGPLIEQFF.

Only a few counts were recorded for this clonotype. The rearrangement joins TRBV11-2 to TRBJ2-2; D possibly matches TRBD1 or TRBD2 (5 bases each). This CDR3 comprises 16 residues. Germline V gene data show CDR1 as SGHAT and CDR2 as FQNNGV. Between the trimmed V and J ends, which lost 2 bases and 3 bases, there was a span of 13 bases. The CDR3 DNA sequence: TGTGCCAGCAGCTTAAGATTGGGGCGGGACACCGGGGAGCTGTTTTTT. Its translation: CASSLRLGRDTGELFF.

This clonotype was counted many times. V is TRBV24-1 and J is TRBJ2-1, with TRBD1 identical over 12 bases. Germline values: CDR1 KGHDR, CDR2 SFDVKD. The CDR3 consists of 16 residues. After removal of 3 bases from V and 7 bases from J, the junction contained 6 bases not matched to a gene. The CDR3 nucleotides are TGTGCCACCAGTGATCGGGGACAGGGGGCAGGTAATGAGCAGTTCTTC. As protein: CATSDRGQGAGNEQFF.

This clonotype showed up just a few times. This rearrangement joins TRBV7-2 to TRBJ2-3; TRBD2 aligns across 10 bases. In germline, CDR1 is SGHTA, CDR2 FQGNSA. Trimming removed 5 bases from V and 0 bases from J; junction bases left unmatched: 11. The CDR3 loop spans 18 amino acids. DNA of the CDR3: TGTGCCAGCAGCCCACGCGTTAGCGGGGGGTTTAGCACAGATACGCAGTATTTT. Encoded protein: CASSPRVSGGFSTDTQYF.

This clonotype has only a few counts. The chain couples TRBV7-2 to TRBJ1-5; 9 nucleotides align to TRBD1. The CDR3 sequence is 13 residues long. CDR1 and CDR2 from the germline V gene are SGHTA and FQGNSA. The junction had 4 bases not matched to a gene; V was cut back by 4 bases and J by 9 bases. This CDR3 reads CASSWDRVTPQHF. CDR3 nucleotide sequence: TGTGCCAGCAGCTGGGACAGGGTTACGCCCCAGCATTTT. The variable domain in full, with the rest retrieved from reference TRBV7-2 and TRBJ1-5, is GAGVSQSPSNKVTEKGKDVELRCDPISGHTALYWYRQSLGQGLEFLIYFQGNSAPDKSGLPSDRFSAERTGGSVSTLTIQRTQQEDSAVYLCASSWDRVTPQHFGDGTRLSIL.

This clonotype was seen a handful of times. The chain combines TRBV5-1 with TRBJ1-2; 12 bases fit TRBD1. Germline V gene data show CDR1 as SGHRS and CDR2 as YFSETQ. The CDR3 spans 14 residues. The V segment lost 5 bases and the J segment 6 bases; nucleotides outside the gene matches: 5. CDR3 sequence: CASRPGTGGHGYTF. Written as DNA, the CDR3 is TGCGCCAGCAGGCCCGGGACAGGGGGCCATGGCTACACCTTC.

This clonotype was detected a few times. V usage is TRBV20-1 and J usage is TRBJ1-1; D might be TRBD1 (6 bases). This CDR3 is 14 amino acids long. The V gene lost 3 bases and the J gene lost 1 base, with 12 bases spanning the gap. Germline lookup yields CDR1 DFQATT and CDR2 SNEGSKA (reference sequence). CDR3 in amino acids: CSARQGQSNTEAFF. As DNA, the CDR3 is TGCAGTGCTAGGCAGGGGCAATCGAACACTGAAGCTTTCTTT.

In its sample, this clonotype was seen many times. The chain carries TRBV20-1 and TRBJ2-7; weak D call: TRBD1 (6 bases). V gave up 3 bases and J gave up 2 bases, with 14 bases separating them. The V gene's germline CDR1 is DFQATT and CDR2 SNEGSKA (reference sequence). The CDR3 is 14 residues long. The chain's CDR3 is CSASGDTYPYEQYF. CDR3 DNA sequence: TGCAGTGCTAGTGGGGACACCTACCCCTACGAGCAGTACTTC.

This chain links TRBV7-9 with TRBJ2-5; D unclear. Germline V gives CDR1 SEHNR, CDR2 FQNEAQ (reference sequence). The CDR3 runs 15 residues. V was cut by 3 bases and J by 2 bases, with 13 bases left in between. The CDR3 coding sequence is TGTGCCAGCAGCTTCCCGGCCGAACAGCAAGAGACCCAGTACTTC. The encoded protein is CASSFPAEQQETQYF. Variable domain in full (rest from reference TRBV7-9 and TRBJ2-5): DTGVSQNPRHKITKRGQNVTFRCDPISEHNRLYWYRQTLGQGPEFLTYFQNEAQLEKSRLLSDRFSAERPKGSFSTLEIQRTEQGDSAMYLCASSFPAEQQETQYFGPGTRLLVL.

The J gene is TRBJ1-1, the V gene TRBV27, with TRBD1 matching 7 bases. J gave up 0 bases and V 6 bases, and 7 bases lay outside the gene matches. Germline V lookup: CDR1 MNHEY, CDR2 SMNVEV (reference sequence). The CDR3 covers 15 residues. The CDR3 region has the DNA TGTGCCAGCAGCGCCCCCACAGGGGTGAACACTGAAGCTTTCTTT. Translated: CASSAPTGVNTEAFF.

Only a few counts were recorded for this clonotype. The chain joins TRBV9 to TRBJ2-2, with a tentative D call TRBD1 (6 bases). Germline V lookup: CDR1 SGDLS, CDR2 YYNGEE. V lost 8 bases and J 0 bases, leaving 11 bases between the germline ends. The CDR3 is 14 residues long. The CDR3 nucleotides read TGTGCCAGTGGGGGCGGGTCGAACACCGGGGAGCTGTTTTTT. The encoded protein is CASGGGSNTGELFF.

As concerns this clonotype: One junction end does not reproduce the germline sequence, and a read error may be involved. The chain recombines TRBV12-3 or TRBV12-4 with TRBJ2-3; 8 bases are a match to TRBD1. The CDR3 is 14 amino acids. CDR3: CASNPGQGSDMQYF. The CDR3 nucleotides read TGTGCCAGCAACCCCGGACAGGGTTCAGATATGCAGTATTTT.

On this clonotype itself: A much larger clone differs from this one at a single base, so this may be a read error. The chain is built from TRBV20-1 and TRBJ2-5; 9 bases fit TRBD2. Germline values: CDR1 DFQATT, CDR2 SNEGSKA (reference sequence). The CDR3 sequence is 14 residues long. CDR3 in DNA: TGCGGTGCCCAGGCGGGAGGGGCGGGAGAGACCCAGTACTTC. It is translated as CGAQAGGAGETQYF.

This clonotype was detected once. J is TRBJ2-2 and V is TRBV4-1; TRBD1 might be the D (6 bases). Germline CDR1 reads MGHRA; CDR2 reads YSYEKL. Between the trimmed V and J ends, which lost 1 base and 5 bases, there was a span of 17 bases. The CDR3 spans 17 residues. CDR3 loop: CASSQAGYRERTGELFF. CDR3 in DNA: TGCGCCAGCAGCCAAGCCGGGTACAGGGAGCGAACCGGGGAGCTGTTTTTT.

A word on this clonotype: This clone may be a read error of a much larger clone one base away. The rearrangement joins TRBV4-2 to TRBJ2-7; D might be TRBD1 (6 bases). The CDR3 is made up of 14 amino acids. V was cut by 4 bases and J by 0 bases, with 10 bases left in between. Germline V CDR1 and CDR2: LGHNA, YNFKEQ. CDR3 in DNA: TGTGCCAGCAGCCCCGAGGACAGCTCCTACGAGCAGTACTTC. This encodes CASSPEDSSYEQYF.

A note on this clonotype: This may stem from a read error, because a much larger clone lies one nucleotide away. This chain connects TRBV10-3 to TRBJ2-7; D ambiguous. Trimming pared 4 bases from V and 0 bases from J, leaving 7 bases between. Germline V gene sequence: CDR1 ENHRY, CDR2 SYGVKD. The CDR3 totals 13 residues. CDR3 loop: CAISVGDSYEQYF. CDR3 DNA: TGTGCCATCAGTGTGGGCGACTCCTACGAGCAGTACTTC.

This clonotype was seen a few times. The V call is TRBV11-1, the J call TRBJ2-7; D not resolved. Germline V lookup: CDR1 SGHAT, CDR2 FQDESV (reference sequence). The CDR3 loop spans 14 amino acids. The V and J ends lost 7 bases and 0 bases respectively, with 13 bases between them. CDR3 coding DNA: TGTGCCAGCACCTTTTGGGGTGTCTCCTACGAGCAGTACTTC. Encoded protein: CASTFWGVSYEQYF.

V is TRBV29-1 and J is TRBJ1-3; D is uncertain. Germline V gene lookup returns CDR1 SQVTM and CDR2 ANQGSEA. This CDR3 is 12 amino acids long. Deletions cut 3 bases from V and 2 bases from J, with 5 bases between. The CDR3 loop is CSVEVPGNTIYF. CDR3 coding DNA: TGCAGCGTTGAGGTACCTGGAAACACCATATATTTT. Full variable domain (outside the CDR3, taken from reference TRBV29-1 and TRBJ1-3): SAVISQKPSRDICQRGTSLTIQCQVDSQVTMMFWYRQQPGQSLTLIATANQGSEATYESGFVIDKFPISRPNLTFSTLTVSNMSPEDSSIYLCSVEVPGNTIYFGEGSWLTVV.

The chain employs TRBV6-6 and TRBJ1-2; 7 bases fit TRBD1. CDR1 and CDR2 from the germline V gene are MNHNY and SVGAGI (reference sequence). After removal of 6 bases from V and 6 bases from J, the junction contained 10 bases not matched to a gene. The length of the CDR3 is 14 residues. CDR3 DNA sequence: TGTGCCAGCAGAATAACCGGGACAGAGGATGGCTACACCTTC. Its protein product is CASRITGTEDGYTF.

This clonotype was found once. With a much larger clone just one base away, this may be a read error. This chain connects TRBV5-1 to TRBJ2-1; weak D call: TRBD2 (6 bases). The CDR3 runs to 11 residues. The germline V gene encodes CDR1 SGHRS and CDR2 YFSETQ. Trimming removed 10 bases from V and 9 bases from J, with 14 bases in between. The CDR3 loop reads CAGKEGLEQFF. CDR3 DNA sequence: TGCGCCGGCAAGGAGGGGCTTGAGCAGTTCTTC. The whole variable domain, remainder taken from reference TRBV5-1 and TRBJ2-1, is KAGVTQTPRYLIKTRGQQVTLSCSPISGHRSVSWYQQTPGQGLQFLFEYFSETQRNKGNFPGRFSGRQFSNSRSEMNVSTLELGDSALYLCAGKEGLEQFFGPGTRLTVL.

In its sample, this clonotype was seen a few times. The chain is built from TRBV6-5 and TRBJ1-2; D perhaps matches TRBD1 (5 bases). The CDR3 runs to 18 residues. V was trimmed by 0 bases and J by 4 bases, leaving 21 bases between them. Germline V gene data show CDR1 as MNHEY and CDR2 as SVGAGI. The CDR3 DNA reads TGTGCCAGCAGTTACTCGAATGCGGGGCCTGCCTCCTTCTATGGCTACACCTTC. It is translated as CASSYSNAGPASFYGYTF.

CDR3 DNA sequence: TGCAGTGCTAGCCCCTCGGGACGACCATACGAGCAGTACTTC. It yields the protein CSASPSGRPYEQYF. The gene calls are TRBV20-1 and TRBJ2-7; perhaps D is TRBD1 or TRBD2 (5 bases each). This CDR3 spans 14 amino acids. Trimming removed 3 bases at V and 4 bases at J, with 16 bases between. In germline, CDR1 is DFQATT, CDR2 SNEGSKA (reference sequence).

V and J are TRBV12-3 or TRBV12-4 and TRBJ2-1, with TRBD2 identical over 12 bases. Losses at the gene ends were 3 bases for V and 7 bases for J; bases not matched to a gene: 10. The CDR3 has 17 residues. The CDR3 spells CASSFNRGLAGGNEQFF. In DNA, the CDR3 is TGTGCCAGCAGTTTTAATAGGGGGCTAGCGGGGGGGAATGAGCAGTTCTTC.

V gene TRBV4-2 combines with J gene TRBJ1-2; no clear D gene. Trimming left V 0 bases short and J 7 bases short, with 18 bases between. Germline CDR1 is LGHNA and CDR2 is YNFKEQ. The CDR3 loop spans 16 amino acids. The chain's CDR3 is CASSQDGRPGGSGYTF. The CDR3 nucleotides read TGTGCCAGCAGCCAAGATGGTAGGCCCGGCGGGTCTGGCTACACCTTC.